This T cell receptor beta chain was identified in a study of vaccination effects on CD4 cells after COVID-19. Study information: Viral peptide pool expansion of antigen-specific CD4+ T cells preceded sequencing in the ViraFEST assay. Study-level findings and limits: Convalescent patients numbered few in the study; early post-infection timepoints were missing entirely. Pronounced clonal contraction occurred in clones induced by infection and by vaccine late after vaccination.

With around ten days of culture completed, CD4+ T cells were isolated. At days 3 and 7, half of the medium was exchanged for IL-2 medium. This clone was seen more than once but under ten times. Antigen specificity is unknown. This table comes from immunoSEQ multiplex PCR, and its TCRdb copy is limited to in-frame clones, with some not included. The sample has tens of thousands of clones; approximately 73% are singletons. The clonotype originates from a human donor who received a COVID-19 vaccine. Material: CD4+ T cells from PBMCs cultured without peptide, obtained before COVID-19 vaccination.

CDR3 nucleotide sequence: TGTGCCAGCAGCCTTCCCAAACAGGGAAATCGTAATTCACCCCTCCACTTT. This gives the protein CASSLPKQGNRNSPLHF. V is TRBV5-4 and J is TRBJ1-6; perhaps TRBD1 as D (6 bases). Trimming took off 4 bases at V and 6 bases at J, with 20 bases between the two ends. The germline V gene encodes CDR1 SGHNT and CDR2 YYREEE (reference sequence). The CDR3 consists of 17 residues.